This TCR beta chain originates from a study of blood T cell repertoires in COVID-19 (TCRdb year 2020). About the full investigation: Samples covering the acute and convalescent phases of COVID-19 were provided by collaborators in the United States, Italy and Spain. Where HLA class I and class II types were available, the types were taken from metadata supplied by the sample provider, not from assay-based typing. Subjects who had been exposed to COVID-19, were actively infected with it, or had recovered from it provided the deeply sampled blood TCRbeta repertoires that made up the dataset. The repertoires were released in a freely available public database meant as a resource for research on the immune response to SARS-CoV-2. Samples came from the ongoing ImmuneRACE study (first 160 participants) plus 1,254 subjects from 6 global collaborators. The material from the prospective study consisted of cDNA or gDNA derived from T cells, B-cell-depleted T cells, or PBMCs. Nearly every sample came with metadata listing a de-identified subject ID, COVID-19 status, age in years and sex.

Overall study results and their limits: How much clinical and demographic metadata was included differed by source and by participant, and the metadata was provided uncurated.

A remark on this clone: Its antigen specificity is not known. Base qualities are not recorded, but no much larger clone differs from it by a single base.

The CDR3 goes from the cysteine to the phenylalanine over 16 residues. Of the read, only the CDR3 DNA is kept; its 48 bases are in frame from base 1. Trimming removed 0 bases from V and 8 bases from J; the gene matches leave 13 bases unexplained. Via the germline V gene, CDR1 is SGHRS and CDR2 YFSETQ. Enrolling through a virtual design, the prospective study's participants ranged in age from roughly 18 to 100 years and lived across roughly 24 United States geographic areas. Cohort assignment in the prospective study relied on participant-reported clinical history from a screening survey and a study questionnaire. Recovered participants in ImmuneRACE Cohort 3 were defined as having two consecutive negative NP/OP PCR tests, clearance from a healthcare professional, or resolution of symptoms. In the prospective study, mobile phlebotomists collected whole blood, serum and a nasopharyngeal or oropharyngeal swab from each participant. Prospective study participants could optionally give additional blood draws and questionnaires over an approximately two-month period. Before DNA extraction, prospective study blood samples were shipped either frozen or at room temperature.

TCRbeta CDR3 regions were amplified from genomic DNA using the immunoSEQ Assay, a bias-controlled multiplex PCR. Under the source paper's analysis protocol: The number of nucleated cells in each sample was estimated from the amplification of reference gene primers within the assay. Sequence reads were collapsed and filtered to measure the absolute abundance of every unique TCRbeta CDR3 rearrangement. For each sample, productive Simpson clonality was calculated as the square root of Simpson's diversity index over productive rearrangements. TCRdb retrieved this table from immuneACCESS and kept in-frame rearrangements only. Not all clones are present; in checked studies, unresolved V genes account for under half, and no reason is known for the remainder. The DNA gave D and trimming, while V, J and clone size come from that table. This sample lists approximately 260,000 clones; about 93% were detected once. Less than 2.5% of the sample goes to the ten largest clones.

The receptor's source is a young woman who had recovered from COVID-19. The sequencing input was PBMCs or T cells enriched from blood (not recorded which). The chain is encoded by TRBV5-1 joined to TRBJ1-2, with 7 bases in between that match TRBD1. The DNA is as follows: TGCGCCAGCAGCTTGGAAGGTTGGCCCCAGGGGGAAGGCTACACCTTC. The encoded protein is CASSLEGWPQGEGYTF. The CDR3 plus the reference TRBV5-1 and TRBJ1-2 genes for the other parts give the full variable domain: KAGVTQTPRYLIKTRGQQVTLSCSPISGHRSVSWYQQTPGQGLQFLFEYFSETQRNKGNFPGRFSGRQFSNSRSEMNVSTLELGDSALYLCASSLEGWPQGEGYTFGSGTRLTVV.